The clone carrying this TCR beta chain was detected many times. Antigen: not known. Described time point: longitudinal time-point 2. Germline CDR1 reads LNHNV; CDR2 reads YYDKDF (reference sequence). The CDR3 runs to 12 residues. V was pared by 4 bases and J by 5 bases, with 6 bases between. With 10-nucleotide random UMIs included, cDNA was synthesized by 5'RACE. TCRdb processed the 5' RACE reads anew with MiXCR; each CDR3 protein has one entry. The sample has fewer than 60,000 distinct CDR3 sequences, about an eighth seen once. The sample is drawn from a study of neurological immune-mediated disorders. The study, taken as a whole, reports: Private repertoires in all groups were suggested, as expanded clones shared no CDR3 amino acid sequences across subjects.

Specimen: PBMCs. The TCR comes from a male donor with HTLV-1-associated myelopathy (HAM/TSP). This chain joins TRBV15 and TRBJ1-5; no reliable D call. CDR3 loop: CATSTADQPQHF. CDR3 in DNA: TGTGCCACCAGCACCGCAGATCAGCCCCAGCATTTT.